This T cell receptor beta chain was profiled in a study of blood T cell repertoires in COVID-19. This clone came up a few times. The CDR3 is 15 residues long. The germline V gene has CDR1 SGHVS and CDR2 FNYEAQ. V was trimmed by 6 bases and J by 4 bases, leaving 13 bases between them. Libraries were prepared by immunoSEQ multiplex PCR; TCRdb keeps only in-frame clonotypes and omits some of them. This sample yields over 150,000 clones, of which around 83% are seen a single time; roughly 12% belongs to the top ten. This clonotype originated in a woman aged 60-75 years with COVID-19, enrolled during active disease. Sequencing used peripheral blood. The chain has TRBV7-6 and TRBJ2-6; the D gene is possibly TRBD1 (6 bases). CDR3 loop: CASSLQGAGANVLTF. DNA of the CDR3: TGTGCCAGCAGTCTACAGGGTGCAGGGGCCAACGTCCTGACTTTC.